This TCR beta chain was identified during a study of blood T cell repertoires in COVID-19. In the original processing: Amplification from reference gene primers served as the basis for estimated nucleated cell counts. TCRdb's table, derived via immunoSEQ multiplex PCR, lists solely in-frame clones and lacks some. V, J and clone size are taken as reported in that table, and D and trimming were inferred from the DNA itself. The data show 250,000 to 300,000 clones, roughly 85% seen once. Losses at the gene ends were 3 bases for V and 7 bases for J; bases not matched to a gene: 12. This CDR3 spans 16 amino acids. CDR1 DFQATT and CDR2 SNEGSKA come from the germline V gene (reference sequence). This clone showed up just once.

This rearrangement joins TRBV20-1 to TRBJ2-3; 11 positions agree with TRBD2. Sequencing was carried out using peripheral blood. This sequence was found in a man between 60 and 70 years old who had recovered from COVID-19. CDR3 nucleotide sequence: TGCAGTGCTAGTAAGGGGCTAGCGGGAGGTTTGAATACGCAGTATTTT. This codes for CSASKGLAGGLNTQYF.